Each of the 32 T cell receptor beta chains below was sequenced from the same sample in a study of shared clonotypes between healthy human individuals. Produced via immunoSEQ multiplex PCR; TCRdb's table is partial and in-frame only. The table has 2 million to 2.5 million clones, roughly 94% seen once. Sequenced input: naive CD4+ T cells sorted from blood. Regarding subset: CD45RA+ positively selected. All receptors come from a man aged 18 to 30 in good health.

J is TRBJ1-2 and V is TRBV7-9, with 9 bases identical to TRBD1. Germline lookup yields CDR1 SEHNR and CDR2 FQNEAQ (reference sequence). The junction had 5 bases not matched to a gene; V was cut back by 5 bases and J by 13 bases. The CDR3 has 11 amino acids. DNA for the CDR3: TGTGCCAGCAGCGGACAGGGGACTAGCACCTTC. Amino acid sequence: CASSGQGTSTF.

This clone was counted only a few times. The rearrangement links TRBV30 to TRBJ1-6; 10 bases are a match to TRBD1. The V segment lost 4 bases and the J segment 6 bases; nucleotides outside the gene matches: 6. CDR1 is GTSNPN, CDR2 SVGIG, per germline (reference sequence). The CDR3 contains 15 residues. CDR3 in DNA: TGTGCCTGGACTCTACGGGACAGGGGTAATTCACCCCTCCACTTT. Translation: CAWTLRDRGNSPLHF.

The chain couples TRBV11-2 to TRBJ2-5, with D unclear. This CDR3 spans 14 amino acids. Germline assignment: CDR1 SGHAT and CDR2 FQNNGV. Trimming stripped 5 bases from V and 5 bases from J, with 15 bases between. Written as DNA, the CDR3 is TGTGCCAGCAGCCCCCCCCCGCTAGGGGAGACCCAGTACTTC. Residues: CASSPPPLGETQYF. Based on the CDR3 plus reference TRBV11-2 and TRBJ2-5, the full variable domain is EAGVAQSPRYKIIEKRQSVAFWCNPISGHATLYWYQQILGQGPKLLIQFQNNGVVDDSQLPKDRFSAERLKGVDSTLKIQPAKLEDSAVYLCASSPPPLGETQYFGPGTRLLVL.

The V gene is TRBV11-3, the J gene TRBJ2-1; 8 bases match TRBD2. The CDR3 runs 17 residues. CDR1 is SGHNT, CDR2 YENEEA, per germline. Trimming removed 0 bases from V and 9 bases from J; junction bases left unmatched: 13. This CDR3 is CASSLDHGKGLGTEQFF. CDR3 nucleotide sequence: TGTGCCAGCAGCTTAGATCATGGGAAGGGACTAGGTACTGAGCAGTTCTTC.

Of note for this clone: The same CDR3 also results from other DNA sequences found in this sample. The chain joins TRBV5-1 to TRBJ2-2; possibly TRBD2 for D (6 bases). The germline V gene encodes CDR1 SGHRS and CDR2 YFSETQ. V lost 4 bases to trimming and J lost 0 bases, with 13 bases between them. This CDR3 region has 16 residues. CDR3 coding DNA: TGCGCCAGCAGCCTGGGGACTGGCTCGAACACCGGGGAGCTGTTTTTT. Translated: CASSLGTGSNTGELFF.

Details on this clone: This sample also contains other DNA sequences that code for the same CDR3. The V gene is TRBV27, the J gene TRBJ1-2, with D possibly matching TRBD1 (6 bases). The V end lost 5 bases, the J end lost 2 bases, and 12 bases lay between the germline ends. The CDR3 totals 14 residues. CDR1 and CDR2 (germline): MNHEY, SMNVEV (reference sequence). The CDR3 loop reads CASSPLTGNYGYTF. The CDR3 DNA reads TGTGCCAGCAGTCCCTTGACAGGAAACTATGGCTACACCTTC.

V is TRBV18 and J is TRBJ2-7, with TRBD1 matching 9 bases. CDR3 length: 15 amino acids. Germline V lookup: CDR1 KGHSH, CDR2 LQKENI. The J segment lost 2 bases and the V segment lost 3 bases, leaving 5 bases of the junction unmatched. CDR3 sequence: CASSPRTGDTYEQYF. CDR3 coding DNA: TGTGCCAGCTCACCCCGGACAGGGGATACCTACGAGCAGTACTTC.

On this clone: Other DNA sequences of this sample code for an identical CDR3. The V gene is TRBV30, the J gene TRBJ1-4; 7 positions match TRBD1. This CDR3 has 12 amino acids. Germline assignment: CDR1 GTSNPN and CDR2 SVGIG (reference sequence). With 5 bases clipped from V and 8 bases from J, the junction kept 5 bases outside the gene matches. Here the CDR3 DNA reads TGTGCCTGGGGACAGGATAGAGAAAAACTGTTTTTT. Protein sequence: CAWGQDREKLFF.

The chain has TRBV7-3 and TRBJ2-3; 9 nucleotides match TRBD1. The CDR3 spans 15 residues. The V and J ends lost 3 bases and 5 bases, in that order; junction bases with no gene match: 6. Germline V lookup: CDR1 SGHTA, CDR2 FQGTGA. This CDR3 is CASSLAGQGRDTQYF. In nucleotides, the CDR3 is TGTGCCAGCAGCTTGGCCGGACAGGGGAGAGATACGCAGTATTTT.

The chain carries TRBV4-3 and TRBJ1-1; TRBD1 matches at 7 bases. After removal of 0 bases from V and 8 bases from J, the junction contained 6 bases not matched to a gene. The CDR3 extends over 14 amino acids. CDR1 is LGHNA and CDR2 is YSLEER in the germline V gene. CDR3: CASSQDRNRGEAFF. CDR3 nucleotides: TGCGCCAGCAGCCAAGATAGAAACAGGGGAGAAGCTTTCTTT.

This sequence joins TRBV4-1 and TRBJ1-1; the D gene is possibly TRBD1 (5 bases). The CDR3 spans 15 residues. CDR1 and CDR2 from the germline V gene are MGHRA and YSYEKL. The V and J ends lost 0 bases and 1 base respectively, with 9 bases between them. The CDR3 DNA reads TGCGCCAGCAGCCAAGATGGCAGGGCGAACACTGAAGCTTTCTTT. Translation gives CASSQDGRANTEAFF.

The table lists this clone with a few counts. This chain joins TRBV7-9 and TRBJ1-2; D remains ambiguous. CDR1 SEHNR and CDR2 FQNEAQ come from the germline V gene (reference sequence). CDR3 length: 11 amino acids. Trimming took off 8 bases at V and 7 bases at J, with 11 bases between the two ends. The CDR3: CASPLQSGYTF. The CDR3 region has the DNA TGTGCCAGCCCTCTCCAGTCTGGCTACACCTTC.

This chain uses TRBV9 with TRBJ1-6, with 7 nucleotides matching TRBD1. Losses at the gene ends were 1 base for V and 9 bases for J; bases not matched to a gene: 7. This CDR3 has 15 amino acids. The germline gives CDR1 SGDLS, CDR2 YYNGEE. The CDR3 DNA reads TGTGCCAGCAGCGTATCCGGGACAGTAACTTCACCCCTCCACTTT. It codes for CASSVSGTVTSPLHF. The full variable domain, completed using reference TRBV9 and TRBJ1-6, is DSGVTQTPKHLITATGQRVTLRCSPRSGDLSVYWYQQSLDQGLQFLIQYYNGEERAKGNILERFSAQQFPDLHSELNLSSLELGDSALYFCASSVSGTVTSPLHFGNGTRLTVT.

The chain uses TRBV29-1 and TRBJ2-7; TRBD1 aligns across 9 bases. The germline V gene has CDR1 SQVTM and CDR2 ANQGSEA. Trimming at V came to 6 bases and at J to 3 bases, leaving 6 bases not matched to a gene. CDR3 length: 13 residues. CDR3 amino acids: CSVTGQGHYEQYF. The DNA of the CDR3 is TGCAGCGTCACGGGACAGGGCCACTACGAGCAGTACTTC.

The chain links TRBV29-1 to TRBJ2-7, with 7 bases identical to TRBD2. After removal of 7 bases from V and 2 bases from J, the junction contained 11 bases not matched to a gene. Germline V gives CDR1 SQVTM, CDR2 ANQGSEA. This CDR3 region has 14 residues. DNA of the CDR3: TGCAGCGCAGGTTTGGCTAGCGGAACCTACGAGCAGTACTTC. This encodes CSAGLASGTYEQYF.

V gene TRBV5-4 combines with J gene TRBJ1-2; D may be TRBD1 (5 bases). Germline CDR1 reads SGHNT; CDR2 reads YYREEE (reference sequence). The V end lost 0 bases, the J end lost 5 bases, and 11 bases lay between the germline ends. CDR3 length: 14 residues. The CDR3 DNA reads as TGTGCCAGCAGCTTGGTGGGGCAGGAATATGGCTACACCTTC. It is translated as CASSLVGQEYGYTF.

The gene calls are TRBV6-5 and TRBJ2-3, with 11 bases identical to TRBD2. Germline V gene sequence: CDR1 MNHEY, CDR2 SVGAGI. The CDR3 is 16 residues long. Losses at the gene ends were 4 bases for V and 2 bases for J; bases not matched to a gene: 5. The CDR3: CASSSLAGGPTDTQYF. The CDR3 coding sequence is TGTGCCAGCAGTTCCCTAGCGGGAGGCCCCACAGATACGCAGTATTTT.

The chain carries TRBV27 and TRBJ2-7; weak D call: TRBD1 (5 bases). Between the trimmed V and J ends, which lost 3 bases and 0 bases, there was a span of 12 bases. The CDR3 is 15 residues long. Germline values: CDR1 MNHEY, CDR2 SMNVEV (reference sequence). Written as DNA, the CDR3 is TGTGCCAGCAGTTTGCAGGGTGGGTTCTCCTACGAGCAGTACTTC. It specifies CASSLQGGFSYEQYF.

CDR3 bases: TGTGCCTGGGGCTTGGATGAGCAGTACTTC. Amino acid sequence: CAWGLDEQYF. The chain couples TRBV30 to TRBJ2-7; D is ambiguous. Germline CDR1 reads GTSNPN; CDR2 reads SVGIG (reference sequence). With 5 bases removed from V and 7 bases from J, the gap between germline ends came to 9 bases. The CDR3 contains 10 residues.

This clone has just one count. The rearrangement links TRBV7-3 to TRBJ2-3; a possible D gene is TRBD2 (5 bases). CDR3 length equals 14 residues. Trimming removed 0 bases from V and 2 bases from J, with 6 bases in between. Germline CDR1 and CDR2: SGHTA and FQGTGA. The CDR3 DNA follows: TGTGCCAGCAGCTTAACGAGGGACACAGATACGCAGTATTTT. Translating gives CASSLTRDTDTQYF.

This sequence joins TRBV5-1 and TRBJ1-1, with D tentatively TRBD1 (5 bases). The CDR3 length is 14 residues. From germline, CDR1 is SGHRS and CDR2 YFSETQ. Trimming shortened V by 4 bases and J by 1 base, and 11 bases separated the two germline ends. CDR3 coding DNA: TGCGCCAGCAGCGATGGGGCGACGAACACTGAAGCTTTCTTT. Its protein is CASSDGATNTEAFF.

V gene TRBV19 combines with J gene TRBJ1-1; the D is unclear. The CDR3 spans 14 residues. CDR1 and CDR2 (germline): LNHDA, SQIVND (reference sequence). With 4 bases removed from V and 8 bases from J, the gap between germline ends came to 17 bases. Written as DNA, the CDR3 is TGTGCCAGTAGTACGGGCCCCCCGGGTGGGGAAGCTTTCTTT. Its translation: CASSTGPPGGEAFF.

V usage is TRBV5-1 and J usage is TRBJ2-2; possibly TRBD2 for D (5 bases). This CDR3 spans 13 amino acids. Trimming removed 6 bases from V and 5 bases from J, with 11 bases in between. Germline V gene sequence: CDR1 SGHRS, CDR2 YFSETQ. The CDR3 coding sequence is TGCGCCAGCATGGTGGAGGTAACCGGGGAGCTGTTTTTT. It translates to CASMVEVTGELFF.

The CDR3 here is CASRGGSYNSPLHF. The CDR3 DNA reads TGTGCCAGCCGAGGGGGATCCTATAATTCACCCCTCCACTTT. The chain recombines TRBV6-1 with TRBJ1-6; weak D call: TRBD1 (6 bases). V was clipped by 8 bases and J by 1 base, with 9 bases between them. Germline V gene lookup returns CDR1 MNHNS and CDR2 SASEGT. CDR3 length equals 14 residues.

J is TRBJ2-1 and V is TRBV7-9; tentatively, D is TRBD2 (5 bases). Germline values: CDR1 SEHNR, CDR2 FQNEAQ (reference sequence). Trimming cost V 1 base and J 15 bases, with 13 bases left between them. CDR3 length: 12 residues. The CDR3 DNA reads TGTGCCAGCAGCTTAGTAGCGTTTGGTGTGTTCTTC. It is translated as CASSLVAFGVFF.

This chain connects TRBV29-1 to TRBJ2-5; D is possibly TRBD1 or TRBD2 (5 bases each). The germline V and J ends were trimmed by 1 base and 5 bases, with 8 bases remaining between them. This CDR3 is built from 12 residues. CDR1 is SQVTM and CDR2 is ANQGSEA in the germline V gene. The CDR3 region is CSVEGDGETQYF. DNA for the CDR3: TGCAGCGTTGAAGGGGACGGTGAGACCCAGTACTTC.

The chain combines TRBV6-5 with TRBJ1-2; D is undetermined. Germline CDR1 reads MNHEY; CDR2 reads SVGAGI. The CDR3 loop spans 15 amino acids. Between the trimmed V and J ends, which lost 0 bases and 4 bases, there was a span of 12 bases. As DNA, the CDR3 is TGTGCCAGCAGTTACTCGGAAGTAAGCCTCTATGGCTACACCTTC. Amino acids: CASSYSEVSLYGYTF.

This chain's CDR3 is CASSPPGTGWTEAFF. The CDR3 DNA follows: TGTGCCAGCAGCCCCCCCGGGACAGGGTGGACTGAAGCTTTCTTT. The genes are TRBV7-2 and TRBJ1-1, with 9 bases identical to TRBD1. The CDR3 spans 15 residues. From germline, CDR1 is SGHTA and CDR2 FQGNSA. Trimming took 5 bases from V and 5 from J; bases not matched to a gene: 9.

The chain joins TRBV15 to TRBJ2-7; D gene unclear. CDR1 and CDR2 from the germline V gene are LNHNV and YYDKDF (reference sequence). V was trimmed by 5 bases and J by 0 bases, leaving 8 bases between them. The CDR3 covers 13 residues. CDR3 in DNA: TGTGCCACCAGCGGCCCGAACTCCTACGAGCAGTACTTC. It translates to CATSGPNSYEQYF.

The rearrangement joins TRBV28 to TRBJ1-2, with no clear D. The CDR3 sequence is 16 residues long. The germline CDR1 and CDR2 sequences are MDHEN and SYDVKM. Trimming left V 2 bases short and J 4 bases short, with 17 bases between. The CDR3 DNA reads as TGTGCCAGCAGTTTAACAGTCTTCCGGTCTTTCTATGGCTACACCTTC. Translated: CASSLTVFRSFYGYTF.

This sequence joins TRBV2 and TRBJ2-1; D is unresolved. Looked up from germline, CDR1 is SNHLY and CDR2 is FYNNEI. Between the trimmed V and J ends, which lost 7 bases and 9 bases, there was a span of 16 bases. The CDR3 length is 13 residues. The CDR3 DNA sequence: TGTGCCAGCACTCCCGCCCCCCCGGGTGAGCAGTTCTTC. It translates to CASTPAPPGEQFF.

This rearrangement joins TRBV19 to TRBJ2-5; a possible D gene is TRBD1 (6 bases). The V and J ends lost 7 bases and 5 bases respectively, with 17 bases between them. This CDR3 region has 14 residues. Germline V gene lookup returns CDR1 LNHDA and CDR2 SQIVND (reference sequence). CDR3 coding DNA: TGTGCCAGTAATACTCCTTCAAGGGGGGAGACCCAGTACTTC. This sequence encodes CASNTPSRGETQYF.